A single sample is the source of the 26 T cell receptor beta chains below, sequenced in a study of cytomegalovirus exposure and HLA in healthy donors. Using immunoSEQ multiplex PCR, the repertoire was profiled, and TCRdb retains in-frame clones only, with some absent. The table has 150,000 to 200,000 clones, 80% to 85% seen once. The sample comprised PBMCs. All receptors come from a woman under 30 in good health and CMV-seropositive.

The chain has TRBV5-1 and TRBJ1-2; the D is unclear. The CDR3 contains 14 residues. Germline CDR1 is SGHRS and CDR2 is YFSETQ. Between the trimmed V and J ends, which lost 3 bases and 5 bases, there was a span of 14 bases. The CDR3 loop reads CASSSRGNPYGYTF. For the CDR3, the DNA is TGCGCCAGCAGCTCCCGCGGAAACCCTTATGGCTACACCTTC.

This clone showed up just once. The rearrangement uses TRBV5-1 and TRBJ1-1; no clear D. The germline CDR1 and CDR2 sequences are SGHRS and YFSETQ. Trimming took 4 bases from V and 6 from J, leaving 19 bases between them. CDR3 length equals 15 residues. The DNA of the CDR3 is TGCGCCAGCAGCCTCACTGCGGTTCCTTTCCCTGAAGCTTTCTTT. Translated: CASSLTAVPFPEAFF.

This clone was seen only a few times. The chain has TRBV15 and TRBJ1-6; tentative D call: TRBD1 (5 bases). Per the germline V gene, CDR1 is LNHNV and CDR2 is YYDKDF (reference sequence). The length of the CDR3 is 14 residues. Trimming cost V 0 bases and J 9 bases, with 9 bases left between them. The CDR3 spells CATSRDREGSPLHF. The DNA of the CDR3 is TGTGCCACCAGCAGAGACAGGGAGGGTTCACCCCTCCACTTT.

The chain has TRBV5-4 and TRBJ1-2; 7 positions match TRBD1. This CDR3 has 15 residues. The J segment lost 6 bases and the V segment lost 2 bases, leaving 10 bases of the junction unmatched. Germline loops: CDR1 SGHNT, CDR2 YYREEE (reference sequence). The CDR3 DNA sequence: TGTGCCAGCAGCTTAAAGCCGGGACAGATAGATGGCTACACCTTC. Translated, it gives CASSLKPGQIDGYTF.

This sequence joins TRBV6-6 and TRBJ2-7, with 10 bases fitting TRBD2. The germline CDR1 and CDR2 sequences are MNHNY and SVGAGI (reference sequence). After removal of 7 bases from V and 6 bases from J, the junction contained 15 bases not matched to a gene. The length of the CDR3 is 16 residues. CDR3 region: CASTRRGASGGFEQYF. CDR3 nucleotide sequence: TGTGCCAGCACCCGGAGGGGAGCTAGCGGGGGTTTCGAGCAGTACTTC.

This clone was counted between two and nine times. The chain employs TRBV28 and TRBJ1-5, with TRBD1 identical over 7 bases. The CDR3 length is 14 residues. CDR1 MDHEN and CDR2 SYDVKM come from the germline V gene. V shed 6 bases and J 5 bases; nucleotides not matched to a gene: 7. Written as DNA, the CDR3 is TGTGCCAGCAGCTCGACAGGGTTGGATCAGCCCCAGCATTTT. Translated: CASSSTGLDQPQHF.

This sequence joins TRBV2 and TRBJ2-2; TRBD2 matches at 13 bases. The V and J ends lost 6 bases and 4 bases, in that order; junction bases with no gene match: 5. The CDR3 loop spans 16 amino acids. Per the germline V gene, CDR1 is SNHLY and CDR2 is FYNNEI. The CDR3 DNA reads TGTGCCAGCAGGGGACTAGCGGGGAAGGTCACCGGGGAGCTGTTTTTT. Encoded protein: CASRGLAGKVTGELFF. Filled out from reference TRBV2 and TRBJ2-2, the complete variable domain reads EPEVTQTPSHQVTQMGQEVILRCVPISNHLYFYWYRQILGQKVEFLVSFYNNEISEKSEIFDDQFSVERPDGSNFTLKIRSTKLEDSAMYFCASRGLAGKVTGELFFGEGSRLTVL.

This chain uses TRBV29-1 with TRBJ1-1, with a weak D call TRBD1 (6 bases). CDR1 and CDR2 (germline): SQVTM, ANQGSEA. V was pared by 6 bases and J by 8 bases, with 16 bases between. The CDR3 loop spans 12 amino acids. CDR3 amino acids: CSVRAGQLEAFF. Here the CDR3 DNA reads TGCAGCGTAAGGGCTGGACAGCTGGAAGCTTTCTTT. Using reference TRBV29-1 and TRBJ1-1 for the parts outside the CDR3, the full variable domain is SAVISQKPSRDICQRGTSLTIQCQVDSQVTMMFWYRQQPGQSLTLIATANQGSEATYESGFVIDKFPISRPNLTFSTLTVSNMSPEDSSIYLCSVRAGQLEAFFGQGTRLTVV.

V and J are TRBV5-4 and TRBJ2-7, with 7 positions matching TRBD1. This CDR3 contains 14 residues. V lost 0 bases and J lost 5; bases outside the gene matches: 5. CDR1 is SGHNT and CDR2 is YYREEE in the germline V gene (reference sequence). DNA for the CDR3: TGTGCCAGCAGCTTGGTAGGGGGCAGGAACGAGCAGTACTTC. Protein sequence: CASSLVGGRNEQYF.

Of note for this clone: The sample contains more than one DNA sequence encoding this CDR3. The CDR3 loop is CASSADRNTEAFF. The CDR3 bases are TGTGCCAGCTCGGCGGACAGAAACACTGAAGCTTTCTTT. The gene calls are TRBV18 and TRBJ1-1; TRBD1 might be the D (6 bases). The length of the CDR3 is 13 residues. Per germline, CDR1 KGHSH and CDR2 LQKENI. Between the trimmed V and J ends, which lost 6 bases and 2 bases, there was a span of 10 bases.

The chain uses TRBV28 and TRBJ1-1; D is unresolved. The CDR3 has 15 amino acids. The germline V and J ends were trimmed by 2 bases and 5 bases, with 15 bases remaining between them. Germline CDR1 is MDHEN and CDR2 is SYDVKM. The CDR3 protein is CASSLMGRRGTEAFF. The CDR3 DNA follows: TGTGCCAGCAGTTTAATGGGAAGGAGAGGGACTGAAGCTTTCTTT.

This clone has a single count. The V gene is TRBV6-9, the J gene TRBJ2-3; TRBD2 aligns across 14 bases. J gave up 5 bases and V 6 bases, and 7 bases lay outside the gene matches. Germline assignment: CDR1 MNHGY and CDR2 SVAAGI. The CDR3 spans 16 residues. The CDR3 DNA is TGTGCCAGCAGCCCCCGGACTAGCGGGGGGATAGATACGCAGTATTTT. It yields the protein CASSPRTSGGIDTQYF.

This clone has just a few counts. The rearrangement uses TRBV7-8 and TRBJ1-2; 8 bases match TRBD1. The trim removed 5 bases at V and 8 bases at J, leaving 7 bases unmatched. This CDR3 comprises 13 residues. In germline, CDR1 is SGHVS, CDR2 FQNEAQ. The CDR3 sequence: CASSLQGAGGYTF. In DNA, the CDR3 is TGTGCCAGCAGCCTCCAGGGGGCGGGAGGCTACACCTTC.

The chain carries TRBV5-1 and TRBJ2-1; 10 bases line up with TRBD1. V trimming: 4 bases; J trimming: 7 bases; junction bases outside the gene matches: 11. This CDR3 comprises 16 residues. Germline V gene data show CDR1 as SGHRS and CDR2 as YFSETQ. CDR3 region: CASSRGTGESWNEQFF. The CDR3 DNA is TGCGCCAGCAGCAGAGGGACAGGGGAAAGTTGGAATGAGCAGTTCTTC.

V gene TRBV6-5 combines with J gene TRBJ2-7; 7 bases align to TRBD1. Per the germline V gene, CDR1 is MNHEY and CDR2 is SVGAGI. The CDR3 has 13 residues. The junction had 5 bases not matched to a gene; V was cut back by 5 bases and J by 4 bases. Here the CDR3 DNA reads TGTGCCAGCAGTCCGGACAGGAGGTACGAGCAGTACTTC. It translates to CASSPDRRYEQYF.

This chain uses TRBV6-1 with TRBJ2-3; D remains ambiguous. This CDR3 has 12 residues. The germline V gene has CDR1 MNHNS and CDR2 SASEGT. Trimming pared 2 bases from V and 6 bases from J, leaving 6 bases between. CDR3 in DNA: TGTGCCAGCAGTGAAACCCGGGATACGCAGTATTTT. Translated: CASSETRDTQYF.

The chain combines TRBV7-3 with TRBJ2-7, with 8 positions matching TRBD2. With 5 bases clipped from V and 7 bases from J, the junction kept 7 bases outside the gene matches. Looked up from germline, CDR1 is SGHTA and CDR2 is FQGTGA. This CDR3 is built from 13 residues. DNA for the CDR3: TGTGCCAGCAGCCGGGAGGGAACGGGGGAGCAGTACTTC. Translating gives CASSREGTGEQYF.

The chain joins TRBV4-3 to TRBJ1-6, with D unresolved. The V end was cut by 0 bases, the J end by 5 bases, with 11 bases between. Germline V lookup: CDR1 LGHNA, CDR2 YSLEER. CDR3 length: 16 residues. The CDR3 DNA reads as TGCGCCAGCAGCCAAGAGGCTCACAGAAATAATTCACCCCTCCACTTT. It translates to CASSQEAHRNNSPLHF.

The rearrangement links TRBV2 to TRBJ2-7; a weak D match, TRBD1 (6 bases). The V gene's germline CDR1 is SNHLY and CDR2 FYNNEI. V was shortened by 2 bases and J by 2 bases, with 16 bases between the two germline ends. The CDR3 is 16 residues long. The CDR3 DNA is TGTGCCAGCAGTGAACCCAGCCAGGGGAAGGCCTACGAGCAGTACTTC. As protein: CASSEPSQGKAYEQYF. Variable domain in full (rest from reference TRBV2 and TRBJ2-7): EPEVTQTPSHQVTQMGQEVILRCVPISNHLYFYWYRQILGQKVEFLVSFYNNEISEKSEIFDDQFSVERPDGSNFTLKIRSTKLEDSAMYFCASSEPSQGKAYEQYFGPGTRLTVT.

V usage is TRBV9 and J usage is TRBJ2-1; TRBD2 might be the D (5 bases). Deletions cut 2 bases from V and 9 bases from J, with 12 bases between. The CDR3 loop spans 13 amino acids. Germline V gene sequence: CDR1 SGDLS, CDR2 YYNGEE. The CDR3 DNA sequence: TGTGCCAGCAGCGTTACTCGAGGAGGTGAGCAGTTCTTC. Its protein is CASSVTRGGEQFF.

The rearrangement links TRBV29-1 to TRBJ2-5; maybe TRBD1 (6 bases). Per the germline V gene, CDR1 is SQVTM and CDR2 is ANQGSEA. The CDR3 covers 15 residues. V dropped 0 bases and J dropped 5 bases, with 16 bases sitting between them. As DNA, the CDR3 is TGCAGCGTTGAAGAGAGGGCAGGGGCTCGGGAGACCCAGTACTTC. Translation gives CSVEERAGARETQYF.

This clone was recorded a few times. CDR3 in DNA: TGTGCCAGCAGCTTGTACAGGGGAGCCTACGAGCAGTACTTC. It specifies CASSLYRGAYEQYF. This rearrangement joins TRBV5-8 to TRBJ2-7, with TRBD1 matching over 7 bases. V was clipped by 1 base and J by 2 bases; unmatched bases: 3. This CDR3 contains 14 residues. In germline, CDR1 is SGHTS, CDR2 YDEGEE.

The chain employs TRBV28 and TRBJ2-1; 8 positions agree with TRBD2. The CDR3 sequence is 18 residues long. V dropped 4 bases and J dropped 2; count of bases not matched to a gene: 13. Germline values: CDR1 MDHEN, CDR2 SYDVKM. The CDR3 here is CASSSISGRGVTYNEQFF. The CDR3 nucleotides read TGTGCCAGCAGTTCTATCTCCGGGCGGGGGGTCACCTACAATGAGCAGTTCTTC.

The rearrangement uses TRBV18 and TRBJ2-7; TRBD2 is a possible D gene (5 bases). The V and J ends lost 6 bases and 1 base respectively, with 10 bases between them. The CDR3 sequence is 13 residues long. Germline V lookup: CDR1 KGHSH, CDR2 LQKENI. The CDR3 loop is CASSYPGSYEQYF. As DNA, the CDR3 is TGTGCCAGCTCCTACCCGGGGTCCTACGAGCAGTACTTC. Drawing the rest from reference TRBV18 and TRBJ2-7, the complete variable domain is NAGVMQNPRHLVRRRGQEARLRCSPMKGHSHVYWYRQLPEEGLKFMVYLQKENIIDESGMPKERFSAEFPKEGPSILRIQQVVRGDSAAYFCASSYPGSYEQYFGPGTRLTVT.

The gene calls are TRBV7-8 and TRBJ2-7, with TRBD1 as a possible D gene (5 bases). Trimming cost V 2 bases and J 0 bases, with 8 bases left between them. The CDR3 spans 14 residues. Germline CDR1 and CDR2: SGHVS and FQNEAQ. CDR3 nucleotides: TGTGCCAGCAGCTTACGACAGACCTCCTACGAGCAGTACTTC. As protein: CASSLRQTSYEQYF. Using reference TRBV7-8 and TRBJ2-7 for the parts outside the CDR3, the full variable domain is GAGVSQSPRYKVAKRGQDVALRCDPISGHVSLFWYQQALGQGPEFLTYFQNEAQLDKSGLPSDRFFAERPEGSVSTLKIQRTQQEDSAVYLCASSLRQTSYEQYFGPGTRLTVT.

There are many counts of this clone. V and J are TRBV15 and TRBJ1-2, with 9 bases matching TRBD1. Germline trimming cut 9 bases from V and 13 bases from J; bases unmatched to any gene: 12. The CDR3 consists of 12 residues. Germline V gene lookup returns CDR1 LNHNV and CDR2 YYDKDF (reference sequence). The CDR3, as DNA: TGTGCCACAAACTCCGGGACAGGGTATAGCACCTTC. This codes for CATNSGTGYSTF.